This T cell receptor (beta chain) comes out of a study of OX40 agonist ivuxolimab in advanced cancers. The wider study: Age averaged around 60 years (range roughly 20 to 90), and 82.7% were male. Study conclusions and caveats: CD4+ T cells averaged fewer expanded clones than CD8+ T cells.

Profiling relied on immunoSEQ multiplex PCR, and the TCRdb table lists in-frame clones only, not all of them. The sample has about 44,000 clones; about 80% are singletons. For this clone: The antigen is unknown.

J was trimmed by 5 bases and V by 7 bases; bases with no gene match: 3. Germline values: CDR1 MNHEY, CDR2 SVGAGI. The CDR3 consists of 13 residues. This material consisted of CD4+ or CD8+ T cells sorted from blood, taken in a trial of the OX40 agonist ivuxolimab. The J gene is TRBJ2-3, the V gene TRBV6-5, with 10 bases lining up with TRBD2. The receptor was isolated from an adult with an advanced solid tumor such as melanoma, head and neck, liver or kidney cancer. The CDR3 region has the DNA TGTGCCAGCACTAGCGGGAGTATAGATACGCAGTATTTT. As protein: CASTSGSIDTQYF.